What follows is one T cell receptor (beta chain) and its context. This clonotype has at least ten counts. This clone's antigen is unknown. Base qualities are not at hand, and no much larger clone is one base apart. This sample was taken from a study of T cell repertoires in cytomegalovirus infection (dated by TCRdb to between 2018 and 2020). As for the study more broadly: The peptide stimulations were aimed at well-studied HLA-B-restricted epitopes as well as recently identified HLA-C-restricted CMV epitopes, whose presentation resists viral immunomodulation. Because public TCR beta signatures pointed to carriage of CMV infection together with the matching HLA type, the HLA type of each donor mattered for the analysis.

What the authors observed across the whole study: The ex vivo response was dominated by HLA-C-restricted CMV-specific TCR beta clonotypes, which also provided the single most frequent clonotype in two of eight donors. Cumulative frequency of public TCR beta family members discriminated carriers of CMV infection plus the relevant HLA type in this cohort and an independent approximately 350-donor cohort.

Sequencer: Illumina HiSeq 1500. The raw public data were reprocessed by TCRdb itself: fastp quality trimming at Q25, MiXCR clonotype calling, in-frame beta chains only. Rows matching on CDR3 protein sequence are summarized as one entry with the most common DNA and genes. For this sample the table gives 450,000 to 600,000 distinct CDR3 sequences, of which about 33% were detected only once. 17% of the sample is in the top ten clones. Via the germline V gene, CDR1 is SGHTA and CDR2 FQGNSA. From its cysteine to its phenylalanine, the CDR3 spans 12 amino acids. The retained sequence is limited to the CDR3, 36 bases, with the frame set at the first base. Between the V and J ends, shortened by 5 bases and 0 bases respectively, the junction contains 4 bases. The meaning of the sample's treatment or condition label: in vitro stimulation with specific CMV peptide epitopes to enrich CMV-specific T cells.

The rearranged chain carries TRBV7-2 and TRBJ2-5; confidence is insufficient to name the D gene. The sequence derives from a human donor in good health (CMV status not recorded). Some clones in this sample may be carry-over from other donors' samples. The sample here was cultured PBMCs, taken from culture after CMV antigen stimulation. Here is the DNA: TGTGCCAGCAGCCGGTACCAAGAGACCCAGTACTTC. The translation is CASSRYQETQYF.